The subject of this entry is one T cell receptor (beta chain). What it recognizes is unknown. The assay was run at survey level. Libraries were prepared by immunoSEQ multiplex PCR; TCRdb keeps only in-frame clonotypes and omits some of them. The sample comprises approximately 35,000 clones, roughly 76% of which are singletons, and around 2.1% rests with the top ten. The CDR3 loop spans 17 amino acids. Germline V gives CDR1 SGHDT, CDR2 YYEEEE. V shed 0 bases and J shed 1 base, with 13 bases lying between them. The data originate from a study of STAT5B mutations in CD4+ large granular lymphocyte leukemia. General study points: Higher CD4+ than CD8+ T-LGLL clonality might reflect small sample size. Top patient clones used TRBV06 genes more often: 8/27 versus 2/35 in controls.

The chain has TRBV5-6 and TRBJ2-2; D not certain. This TCR came from a human donor in good health. Sequencing was done on a sample of CD4+ T cells from blood buffy coats. CDR3 amino acids: CASSLGIGYGNTGELFF. CDR3 coding DNA: TGTGCCAGCAGCTTGGGAATTGGTTACGGGAACACCGGGGAGCTGTTTTTT.